The entry that follows covers one TCR beta chain sequence. Its antigen is unidentified. The data were obtained in a study of T-cell reconstitution after alpha-beta-depleted transplantation in children. CDR3 length: 13 residues. Trimming took off 0 bases at V and 7 bases at J, with 9 bases between the two ends. Germline V gene sequence: CDR1 LGHNA, CDR2 YSLEER. Unique molecular identifiers featured in how the TCRbeta library was prepared. From the PCR reads, TCRdb called clonotypes with MiXCR, one entry per CDR3 protein. The sample lists about 220,000 distinct CDR3 sequences; approximately 17% were seen once. Points from the study as a whole: In patients about two months after transplant, alpha-beta T cells reportedly arose from several hundred expanded graft clones. A year post-transplant, T-cell counts and diversity derived mostly from newly produced T cells. Certain patients had high TCRbeta diversity at day 60, and it came from recipient T cells and thymic progenitors that survived.

This TCR was recovered from a male patient aged 2-15 years who had a stem cell transplant for acute lymphoblastic leukemia, so the T cells may come from the graft donor. The V gene is TRBV4-3, the J gene TRBJ1-1; D is unresolved. The sequenced sample was PBMCs, mostly from graft donor cells, obtained 360 days after TCRalphabeta/CD19-depleted stem cell transplant. The chain's CDR3 is CASSQDIGGEAFF. The CDR3 DNA reads TGCGCCAGCAGCCAAGACATAGGAGGTGAAGCTTTCTTT.